The clone carrying this T cell receptor beta chain was counted ten times or more. Its antigen is unknown. These data are taken from a study of prognosis after radiotherapy for stage I lung cancer. Study-level background: Across the cohort, concurrent therapy accompanying stereotactic body radiotherapy was administered to no patient.

V was shortened by 7 bases and J by 4 bases, with 12 bases between the two germline ends. The CDR3 consists of 13 residues. Germline CDR1 and CDR2: MNHNS and SASEGT. Amplification of the TCR beta CDR3 (from genomic DNA) was done by two-round multiplex PCR. First-round PCR, the initial amplification, used primers specific to each TRBV and TRBJ gene. TCRdb analysed the multiplex PCR reads with MiXCR anew, one entry per CDR3 protein. The sample contains 20,000 to 25,000 distinct CDR3 sequences, under 40% of which appear only once. Whole-study results and caveats: Lower Shannon entropy values were found after stereotactic body radiation therapy in patients who developed distant metastases.

The specimen comprised PBMCs, sampled before or after stereotactic body radiation therapy (not recorded which). The chain recombines TRBV6-1 with TRBJ2-3; tentative D call: TRBD1 (6 bases). This clonotype was obtained from a donor of 50 years or more with non-small cell lung cancer. CDR3 in DNA: TGTGCCAGCACCCACAGGGTGTCAGATACGCAGTATTTT. It is translated as CASTHRVSDTQYF.